The 9 T cell receptor beta chains below all came from one sample that was sequenced in a study of cytomegalovirus exposure and HLA in healthy donors. The PCR had 60 Vbeta and 13 Jbeta primers. Data came from immunoSEQ multiplex PCR; TCRdb stores just in-frame clones and leaves some out. In the table there are some 190,000 clones, around 77% of which are singletons. Sequenced input: PBMCs. Receptor source: a woman aged 25 to 39 in good health and CMV-seronegative.

The rearrangement uses TRBV2 and TRBJ2-7; D is perhaps TRBD2 (5 bases). The CDR3 length is 14 residues. In germline, CDR1 is SNHLY, CDR2 FYNNEI. Trimming left V 11 bases short and J 2 bases short, with 19 bases between. CDR3 sequence (DNA): TGTGCCCAGCAACGGCGGGCTAACACCTACGAGCAGTACTTC. The encoded protein is CAQQRRANTYEQYF.

The chain combines TRBV4-2 with TRBJ2-3; a weak D match, TRBD2 (5 bases). Germline V gene data show CDR1 as LGHNA and CDR2 as YNFKEQ. Deletions cut 0 bases from V and 11 bases from J, with 12 bases between. This CDR3 contains 13 residues. Here the CDR3 reads CASSQDRSEGQYF. The CDR3 DNA sequence: TGTGCCAGCAGCCAAGATAGAAGCGAGGGGCAGTATTTT.

The chain carries TRBV28 and TRBJ2-2, with TRBD2 matching over 11 bases. The CDR3 is made up of 18 amino acids. The trim removed 5 bases at V and 5 bases at J, leaving 13 bases unmatched. Germline V gives CDR1 MDHEN, CDR2 SYDVKM. The CDR3 DNA sequence: TGTGCCAGCAGTCACTTCCCGCTAGCGGGGGGTTTTACCGGGGAGCTGTTTTTT. It is translated as CASSHFPLAGGFTGELFF.

The chain employs TRBV5-8 and TRBJ1-4, with 8 bases aligning to TRBD1. Germline values: CDR1 SGHTS, CDR2 YDEGEE. V lost 0 bases and J lost 5; bases outside the gene matches: 3. The CDR3 is made up of 15 amino acids. The CDR3 DNA follows: TGTGCCAGCAGCTTGGCGGGACAGGTGAATGAAAAACTGTTTTTT. Protein product: CASSLAGQVNEKLFF.

The rearrangement joins TRBV29-1 to TRBJ2-3; 13 bases are a match to TRBD2. The ends lost 4 bases at V and 11 bases at J; junction bases unmatched: 21. The CDR3 runs 18 residues. Germline CDR1 and CDR2: SQVTM and ANQGSEA. DNA for the CDR3: TGCAGCGTTGTTAGAGAGACGAGGACTAGCGGGGGCCTTCGTGAGCAGTATTTT. It is translated as CSVVRETRTSGGLREQYF.

The chain couples TRBV29-1 to TRBJ1-1; D gene uncertain. This CDR3 is 12 amino acids long. V shed 5 bases and J shed 3 bases, with 10 bases lying between them. Germline V gene lookup returns CDR1 SQVTM and CDR2 ANQGSEA. The CDR3 DNA follows: TGCAGCGTTAGACAAACGGACACTGAAGCTTTCTTT. It encodes CSVRQTDTEAFF.

V is TRBV5-1 and J is TRBJ2-7, with TRBD1 matching over 8 bases. Trimming took 4 bases from V and 0 from J; bases not matched to a gene: 3. CDR1 is SGHRS and CDR2 is YFSETQ in the germline V gene. This CDR3 is 14 amino acids long. Here the CDR3 DNA reads TGCGCCAGCAGCCGAGGGACAGGCTCCTACGAGCAGTACTTC. Protein: CASSRGTGSYEQYF.

CDR3 nucleotides: TGCGCCAGCAGCTTGAAACCGGGTTACCACGAGCAGTACTTC. This sequence encodes CASSLKPGYHEQYF. The rearrangement joins TRBV5-1 to TRBJ2-7; no clear D. CDR3 size: 14 residues. In germline, CDR1 is SGHRS, CDR2 YFSETQ. Trimming cost V 1 base and J 5 bases, with 13 bases left between them.

This chain connects TRBV5-1 to TRBJ2-6; the D gene is possibly TRBD1 (6 bases). Looked up from germline, CDR1 is SGHRS and CDR2 is YFSETQ. The CDR3 runs to 15 residues. V lost 3 bases to trimming and J lost 4 bases, with 11 bases between them. CDR3 loop: CASSSGAPGANVLTF. In DNA form, the CDR3 reads TGCGCCAGCAGCTCAGGGGCTCCAGGGGCCAACGTCCTGACTTTC.